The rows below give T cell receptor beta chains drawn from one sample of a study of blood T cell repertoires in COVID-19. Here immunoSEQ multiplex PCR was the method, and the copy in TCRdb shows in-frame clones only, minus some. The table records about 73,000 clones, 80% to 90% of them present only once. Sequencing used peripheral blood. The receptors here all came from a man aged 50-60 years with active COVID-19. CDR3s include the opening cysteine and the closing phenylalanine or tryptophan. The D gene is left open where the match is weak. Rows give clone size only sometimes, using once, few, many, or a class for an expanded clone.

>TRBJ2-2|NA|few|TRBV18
CASSRVTGELFF
TGTGCCAGCTCGCGGGTGACCGGGGAGCTGTTTTTT
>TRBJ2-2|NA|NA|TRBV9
CASSVVPGTSGELFF
TGTGCCAGCAGCGTAGTTCCGGGAACGTCCGGGGAGCTGTTTTTT
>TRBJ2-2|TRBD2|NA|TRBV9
CASSPRTSGGAGELFF
TGTGCCAGCAGCCCTCGGACTAGCGGGGGGGCCGGGGAGCTGTTTTTT
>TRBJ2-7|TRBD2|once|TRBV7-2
CASSSPLAGGWSYEQYF
TGTGCCAGCAGCTCCCCACTAGCGGGAGGGTGGTCCTACGAGCAGTACTTC
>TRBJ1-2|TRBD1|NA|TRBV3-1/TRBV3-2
CASSQEAGDRAAYGYTF
TGTGCCAGCAGCCAAGAGGCTGGGGACAGGGCGGCATATGGCTACACCTTC
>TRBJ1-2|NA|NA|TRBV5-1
CASSLSTLNYGYTF
TGCGCCAGCAGCTTGTCTACTCTTAACTATGGCTACACCTTC
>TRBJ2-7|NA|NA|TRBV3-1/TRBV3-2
CASSHPTRGEQYF
TGTGCCAGCAGCCACCCGACTAGGGGCGAGCAGTACTTC
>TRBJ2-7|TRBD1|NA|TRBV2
CASNEGTGNSYEQYF
TGTGCCAGCAACGAGGGGACAGGGAACTCCTACGAGCAGTACTTC
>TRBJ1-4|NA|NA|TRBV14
CASSRQVYEKLFF
TGTGCCAGCAGCCGACAGGTTTACGAAAAACTGTTTTTT
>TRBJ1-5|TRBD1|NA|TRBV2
CASGLTGVGNQPQHF
TGTGCCAGCGGGCTGACAGGGGTCGGCAATCAGCCCCAGCATTTT
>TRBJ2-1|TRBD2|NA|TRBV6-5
CASSSGLAYEQFF
TGTGCCAGCAGTTCGGGACTAGCCTATGAGCAGTTCTTC
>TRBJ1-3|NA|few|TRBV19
CASSKQEPSGNTIYF
TGTGCCAGTAGTAAACAGGAACCCTCTGGAAACACCATATATTTT
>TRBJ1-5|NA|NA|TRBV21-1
CASSPRWGGGDNQPQHF
TGTGCCAGCAGCCCGCGGTGGGGGGGAGGGGACAATCAGCCCCAGCATTTT
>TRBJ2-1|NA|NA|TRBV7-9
CASSDGTKEQFF
TGTGCCAGCAGCGACGGGACAAAAGAGCAGTTCTTC
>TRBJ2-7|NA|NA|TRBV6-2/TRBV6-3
CASSYLWGRSRYEQYF
TGTGCCAGCAGTTACCTGTGGGGCAGGTCCAGATACGAGCAGTACTTC
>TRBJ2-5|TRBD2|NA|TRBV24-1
CATSDLRGASGRETQYF
TGTGCCACCAGTGATTTGAGGGGGGCTAGCGGGAGGGAGACCCAGTACTTC
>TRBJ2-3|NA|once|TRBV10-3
CAISDSHEGTDTQYF
TGTGCCATCAGTGACTCACACGAAGGCACAGATACGCAGTATTTT
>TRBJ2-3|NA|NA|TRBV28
CASSIQTDTQYF
TGTGCCAGCAGCATCCAGACAGATACGCAGTATTTT
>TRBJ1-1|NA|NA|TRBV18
CASSPRVDNTEAFF
TGTGCCAGCTCACCGCGGGTAGATAACACTGAAGCTTTCTTT
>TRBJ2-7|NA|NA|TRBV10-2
CASSESRWAGAHEQYF
TGCGCCAGCAGTGAGTCGAGGTGGGCGGGGGCTCACGAGCAGTACTTC
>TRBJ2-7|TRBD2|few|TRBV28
CASSRGVWEQYF
TGTGCCAGCAGCCGGGGGGTGTGGGAGCAGTACTTC
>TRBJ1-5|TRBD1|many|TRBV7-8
CASSPFRGRGQPQHF
TGTGCCAGCAGCCCCTTTAGGGGGCGAGGTCAGCCCCAGCATTTT
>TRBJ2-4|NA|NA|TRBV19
CASSLDPGWGNIQYF
TGTGCCAGTAGCCTCGACCCAGGGTGGGGAAACATTCAGTACTTC
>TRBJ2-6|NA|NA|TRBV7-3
CASSYSTGAGANVLTF
TGTGCCAGCAGCTATAGCACGGGGGCTGGGGCCAACGTCCTGACTTTC
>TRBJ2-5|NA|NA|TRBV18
CASSPDRQETQYF
TGTGCCAGCTCACCAGACAGACAAGAGACCCAGTACTTC
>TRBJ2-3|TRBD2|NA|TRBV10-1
CASSESGERTDTQYF
TGCGCCAGCAGTGAGAGCGGGGAGAGAACAGATACGCAGTATTTT
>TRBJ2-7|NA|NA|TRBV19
CASTPRSGTLEEQYF
TGTGCCAGTACCCCGAGGAGCGGAACACTTGAGGAGCAGTACTTC
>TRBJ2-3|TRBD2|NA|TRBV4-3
CASSQVGDSGSPDTQYF
TGCGCCAGCAGCCAAGTAGGGGATAGCGGGAGCCCAGATACGCAGTATTTT
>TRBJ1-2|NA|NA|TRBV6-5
CASNQDRIGGYTF
TGTGCCAGCAACCAGGACAGAATCGGTGGCTACACCTTC
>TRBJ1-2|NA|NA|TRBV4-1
CASSQAGGANTF
TGCGCCAGCAGCCAAGCTGGCGGGGCTAACACCTTC
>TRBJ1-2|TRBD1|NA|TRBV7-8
CASSLIRTGSDLNYGYTF
TGTGCCAGCAGCTTAATTAGGACAGGGTCTGACTTAAACTATGGCTACACCTTC
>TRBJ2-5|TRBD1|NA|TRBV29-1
CSVQQGAGETQYF
TGCAGCGTTCAACAGGGGGCAGGGGAGACCCAGTACTTC
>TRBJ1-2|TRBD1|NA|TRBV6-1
CASSELQGAFGYTF
TGTGCCAGCAGTGAACTACAGGGGGCTTTCGGCTACACCTTC
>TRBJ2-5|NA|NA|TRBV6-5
CATSRSGLGETQYF
TGTGCCACTAGTAGATCGGGATTGGGGGAGACCCAGTACTTC
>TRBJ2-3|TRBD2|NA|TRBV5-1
CASSSGTSGASTDTQYF
TGCGCCAGCAGCTCGGGGACTAGCGGGGCTAGCACAGATACGCAGTATTTT
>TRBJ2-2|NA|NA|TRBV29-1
CSVLNARGTGELFF
TGCAGCGTCTTGAACGCCAGGGGCACCGGGGAGCTGTTTTTT
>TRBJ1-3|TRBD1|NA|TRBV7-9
CASSSGQPNSGNTIYF
TGTGCCAGCAGCTCGGGACAGCCAAACTCTGGAAACACCATATATTTT
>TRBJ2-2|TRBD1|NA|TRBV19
CASSIDRDSGELFF
TGTGCCAGTAGTATTGACAGGGATAGCGGGGAGCTGTTTTTT
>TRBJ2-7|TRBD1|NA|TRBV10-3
CAIRPGTGDSEQYF
TGTGCCATCAGACCGGGGACAGGGGACAGCGAGCAGTACTTC
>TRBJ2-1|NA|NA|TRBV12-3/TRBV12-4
CASRRTANNEQFF
TGTGCCAGCAGGAGGACTGCTAACAATGAGCAGTTCTTC
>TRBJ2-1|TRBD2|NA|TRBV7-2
CASSSVLAGGNDEQFF
TGTGCCAGCAGCTCCGTACTGGCGGGAGGGAACGATGAGCAGTTCTTC
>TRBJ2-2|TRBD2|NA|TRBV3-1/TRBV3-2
CASSLEGLADTGELFF
TGTGCCAGCAGCCTCGAGGGACTAGCTGACACCGGGGAGCTGTTTTTT
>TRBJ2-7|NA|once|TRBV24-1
CATSDLDTPYEQYF
TGTGCCACCAGTGATTTAGACACTCCCTACGAGCAGTACTTC
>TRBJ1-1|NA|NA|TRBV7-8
CASSASRTANTEAFF
TGTGCCAGCAGCGCATCGCGGACAGCGAACACTGAAGCTTTCTTT
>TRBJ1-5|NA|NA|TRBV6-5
CASSTDSYSNQPQHF
TGTGCCAGCAGTACAGACAGCTATAGCAATCAGCCCCAGCATTTT
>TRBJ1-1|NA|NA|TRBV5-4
CASSPDPGGYTEAFF
TGTGCCAGCAGCCCCGATCCGGGGGGCTACACTGAAGCTTTCTTT
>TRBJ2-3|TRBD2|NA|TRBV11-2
CASSPLAGGPLDTQYF
TGTGCCAGCAGCCCGTTAGCGGGGGGGCCCCTAGATACGCAGTATTTT
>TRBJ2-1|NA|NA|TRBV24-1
CATRSSRLVSNEQFF
TGTGCCACCAGATCCAGCCGGCTAGTGAGCAATGAGCAGTTCTTC
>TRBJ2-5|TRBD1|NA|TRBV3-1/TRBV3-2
CASSQNTGEETQYF
TGTGCCAGCAGCCAGAACACAGGGGAAGAGACCCAGTACTTC
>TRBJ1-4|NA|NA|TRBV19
CASSIATVSEKLFF
TGTGCCAGTAGTATAGCAACAGTGAGTGAAAAACTGTTTTTT
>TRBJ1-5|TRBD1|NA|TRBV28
CASRATGVQPQHF
TGTGCCAGCAGGGCTACAGGGGTTCAGCCCCAGCATTTT
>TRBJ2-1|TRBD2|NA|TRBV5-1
CASSMGGLAGGGGEQFF
TGCGCCAGCAGCATGGGGGGACTAGCGGGAGGTGGCGGAGAGCAGTTCTTC
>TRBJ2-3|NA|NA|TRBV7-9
CASSFWESTDTQYF
TGTGCCAGCAGCTTCTGGGAGAGCACAGATACGCAGTATTTT
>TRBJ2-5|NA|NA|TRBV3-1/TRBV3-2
CASSQDRVGGGETQYF
TGTGCCAGCAGCCAAGATCGGGTTGGGGGAGGAGAGACCCAGTACTTC
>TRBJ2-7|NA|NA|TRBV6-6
CASTPGGRRQYF
TGTGCCAGCACCCCCGGGGGAAGGCGGCAGTACTTC
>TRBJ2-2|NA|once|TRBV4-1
CASSHWVRETGELFF
TGCGCCAGCAGCCATTGGGTCCGGGAAACCGGGGAGCTGTTTTTT
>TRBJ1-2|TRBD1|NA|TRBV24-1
CATSDSRQGANYGYTF
TGTGCCACCAGTGATTCCCGACAGGGGGCAAACTATGGCTACACCTTC
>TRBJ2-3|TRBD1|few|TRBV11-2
CASSRAVQGARAQYF
TGTGCCAGCAGCCGAGCAGTACAGGGGGCGCGGGCGCAGTATTTT
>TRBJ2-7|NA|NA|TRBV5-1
CASSQTGQFSYEQYF
TGCGCCAGCAGCCAGACCGGACAGTTCTCCTACGAGCAGTACTTC